This TCR beta chain was obtained from a study of T-cell reconstitution after alpha-beta-depleted transplantation in children (dated by TCRdb to about 2016). In terms of the full investigation: Using TCR repertoire profiling, the study followed T-cell immune reconstitution in a quantitative way in children after TCRalphabeta/CD19-depleted allogeneic hematopoietic cell transplantation.

The CDR3 measures 15 amino acids from cysteine to phenylalanine. The sequence is cut down to CDR3 DNA, 45 bases in frame from base 1. The germline V gene sets CDR1 to SGHDN and CDR2 to FVKESK. V has 4 bases trimmed and J has 1 base trimmed; junction bases matching no gene number 3. The study at large found these results: Apparently early alphabetaT-cell count recovery about two months after transplant reportedly relied on only several hundred rapidly expanded clones derived from non-depleted graft cells. The frequencies of hyperexpanded clones fell over the following months, and after one year, T-cell counts and TCRbeta diversity were mostly attributed to newly produced T cells. In some patients, the high TCRbeta diversity seen at day 60 was put down to recipient T cells and intrathymic progenitors that had survived conditioning.

Comment on this clonotype: No cognate antigen has been identified for it. The input lacks base qualities; no much larger clone sits a single base away.

The library was built by means of PCR. TCRdb shows the sequencer as Illumina HiSeq 2500. TCR libraries were prepared with molecular barcoding, using unique molecular identifiers to normalize TCRbeta repertoire quantification. TCRdb reran the public reads through fastp at Q25 and MiXCR, keeping productive beta chains. CDR3 protein sequences are deduplicated, and each keeps its most common genes and DNA. The sample includes 700,000 to 950,000 distinct CDR3 sequences, with 16% observed a single time. Approximately 5% of the sample rests with the top ten. The intended sense of this specimen's treatment or condition label: allogeneic hematopoietic cell transplantation with graft depleted of TCRalphabeta T cells and CD19 B cells. The children who served as transplant recipients had been given grafts of TCRalphabeta/CD19-depleted allogeneic hematopoietic cells.

The sample was PBMCs, mostly from graft donor cells, taken 360 days after TCRalphabeta/CD19-depleted stem cell transplant. This receptor chain uses TRBV14 and TRBJ2-2; a stretch of 7 junction bases matches TRBD1. The clonotype was recovered from a male patient younger than 18 who had a stem cell transplant for acute lymphoblastic leukemia, so the T cells may come from the graft donor. This receptor has the CDR3 CASSLRDRNTGELFF. The nucleotide sequence reads TGTGCCAGCAGCCTCCGGGACAGGAACACCGGGGAGCTGTTTTTT.